These 26 T cell receptor beta chains came from one sample sequenced in a study of OX40 agonist ivuxolimab in advanced cancers. Repertoires were generated with immunoSEQ multiplex PCR, while TCRdb's copy carries only in-frame clones and drops some. The repertoire holds tens of thousands of clones, with about 94% as singletons. This specimen consisted of CD4+ or CD8+ T cells sorted from blood, obtained in a trial of the OX40 agonist ivuxolimab. The receptors derive from an adult with an advanced solid tumor such as melanoma, head and neck, liver or kidney cancer.

V gene TRBV7-2 combines with J gene TRBJ2-7, with TRBD2 as a possible D gene (5 bases). V was cut by 7 bases and J by 3 bases, with 16 bases left in between. From germline, CDR1 is SGHTA and CDR2 FQGNSA. The CDR3 is 14 amino acids. This CDR3 reads CASTGSLRDYEQYF. DNA of the CDR3: TGTGCCAGCACAGGCAGTTTGAGGGACTACGAGCAGTACTTC.

The chain combines TRBV19 with TRBJ1-1; D not resolved. Per germline, CDR1 LNHDA and CDR2 SQIVND (reference sequence). CDR3 length: 12 residues. Trimming took 6 bases from V and 3 from J, leaving 8 bases between them. The CDR3 nucleotides read TGTGCCAGTAGATGGTCCGACACTGAAGCTTTCTTT. Protein sequence: CASRWSDTEAFF.

CDR3 nucleotide sequence: TGTGCCAGCAGTGGACAGGAAAGCTCCTACGAGCAGTACTTC. This codes for CASSGQESSYEQYF. V is TRBV2 and J is TRBJ2-7, with a possible D match to TRBD1 (6 bases). This CDR3 comprises 14 residues. Trimming took off 4 bases at V and 0 bases at J, with 10 bases between the two ends. Germline V gene lookup returns CDR1 SNHLY and CDR2 FYNNEI.

The V and J genes are TRBV7-9 and TRBJ2-3; D assignment may be TRBD1 or TRBD2 (5 bases each). Deletions cut 5 bases from V and 1 base from J, with 22 bases between. CDR1 SEHNR and CDR2 FQNEAQ come from the germline V gene (reference sequence). CDR3 length: 18 amino acids. The CDR3 bases are TGTGCCAGCAGCCCCGGGCGAAGTGGGGGAGTTCGCACAGATACGCAGTATTTT. Translated: CASSPGRSGGVRTDTQYF.

The V call is TRBV2, the J call TRBJ2-3, with TRBD2 identical over 8 bases. CDR1 is SNHLY and CDR2 is FYNNEI in the germline V gene. The CDR3 has 17 residues. The J segment lost 2 bases and the V segment lost 2 bases, leaving 9 bases of the junction unmatched. The CDR3 region has the DNA TGTGCCAGCAGTGAAATTAGCGGGGAGTACCCCACAGATACGCAGTATTTT. Protein product: CASSEISGEYPTDTQYF.

The genes are TRBV7-2 and TRBJ2-7, with D possibly called TRBD1 or TRBD2 (5 bases each). Per the germline V gene, CDR1 is SGHTA and CDR2 is FQGNSA. Trimming stripped 3 bases from V and 3 bases from J, with 15 bases between. The CDR3 consists of 15 residues. The CDR3 loop is CASSFTAGRDYEQYF. Here the CDR3 DNA reads TGTGCCAGCAGCTTCACCGCGGGCAGGGACTACGAGCAGTACTTC.

The rearrangement links TRBV4-2 to TRBJ1-1, with D perhaps TRBD1 (5 bases). Germline V gene data show CDR1 as LGHNA and CDR2 as YNFKEQ. V lost 4 bases, J lost 8 bases, and 11 bases lay in between. The CDR3 totals 12 residues. The CDR3 region has the DNA TGTGCCAGCAGCCCCCCAAAGGGGGAAGCTTTCTTT. It yields the protein CASSPPKGEAFF.

This sequence joins TRBV28 and TRBJ2-3, with D possibly matching TRBD2 (6 bases). Germline V gene lookup returns CDR1 MDHEN and CDR2 SYDVKM. The CDR3 covers 13 residues. V was cut by 5 bases and J by 6 bases, with 12 bases left in between. CDR3 in amino acids: CASSMGLEDTQYF. The CDR3 nucleotides read TGTGCCAGCAGTATGGGACTCGAGGATACGCAGTATTTT. Based on the CDR3 plus reference TRBV28 and TRBJ2-3, the full variable domain is DVKVTQSSRYLVKRTGEKVFLECVQDMDHENMFWYRQDPGLGLRLIYFSYDVKMKEKGDIPEGYSVSREKKERFSLILESASTNQTSMYLCASSMGLEDTQYFGPGTRLTVL.

The J gene is TRBJ2-1, the V gene TRBV9; TRBD2 matches 8 bases. The trim removed 0 bases at V and 5 bases at J, leaving 10 bases unmatched. The germline CDR1 and CDR2 sequences are SGDLS and YYNGEE. This CDR3 has 17 residues. DNA for the CDR3: TGTGCCAGCAGCGTAGACGTGGGGGCGGGAGGAGACAATGAGCAGTTCTTC. The encoded protein is CASSVDVGAGGDNEQFF.

The rearrangement joins TRBV4-1 to TRBJ2-7, with 9 positions matching TRBD1. With V trimmed by 0 bases and J by 2 bases, 8 bases remained unmatched. The CDR3 loop spans 17 amino acids. CDR1 is MGHRA and CDR2 is YSYEKL in the germline V gene. The DNA for the CDR3 is TGCGCCAGCAGCCAAGAAAGTGGACAGGGGAGGACCTACGAGCAGTACTTC. The encoded protein is CASSQESGQGRTYEQYF.

The chain couples TRBV10-1 to TRBJ1-1; TRBD1 might be the D (5 bases). Germline CDR1 reads WNHNN; CDR2 reads SYGVQD (reference sequence). The CDR3 loop spans 13 amino acids. Trimming cost V 11 bases and J 4 bases, with 17 bases left between them. The CDR3, as DNA: TGCGCCGTTGGTCGGGGCGTCGGCACTGAAGCTTTCTTT. Translation: CAVGRGVGTEAFF.

This chain joins TRBV4-2 and TRBJ2-5, with 8 bases lining up with TRBD2. The CDR3 covers 18 residues. The J segment lost 5 bases and the V segment lost 0 bases, leaving 14 bases of the junction unmatched. Germline assignment: CDR1 LGHNA and CDR2 YNFKEQ. The CDR3 sequence: CASSQDGRAGEFRETQYF. The CDR3 DNA sequence: TGTGCCAGCAGCCAAGATGGGCGAGCGGGGGAGTTCCGGGAGACCCAGTACTTC.

CDR3 sequence reads: CASSTSGSGGELFF. The CDR3, as DNA: TGTGCCAGCAGTACGTCAGGCAGTGGCGGGGAGCTGTTTTTT. The chain carries TRBV6-4 and TRBJ2-2, with D uncertain. Trimming removed 5 bases from V and 7 bases from J, with 14 bases in between. The CDR3 is made up of 14 amino acids. Germline CDR1 MRHNA, CDR2 SNTAGT.

The chain combines TRBV7-2 with TRBJ1-4; D possibly corresponds to TRBD1 (6 bases). This CDR3 has 13 residues. In germline, CDR1 is SGHTA, CDR2 FQGNSA. V lost 5 bases and J lost 7, with 11 bases in between. CDR3 bases: TGTGCCAGCAGCCCCAAAGGGGGTGAAAAACTGTTTTTT. Protein sequence: CASSPKGGEKLFF.

As DNA, the CDR3 is TGTGCCACCAGCGCAAGGCATGGGGTGAGCGGTAATGAGCAGTTCTTC. Its protein is CATSARHGVSGNEQFF. The V call is TRBV15, the J call TRBJ2-1, with D perhaps matching TRBD2 (5 bases). Trimming took 5 bases from V and 7 from J, leaving 21 bases between them. The CDR3 spans 16 residues. Germline-derived CDR1 and CDR2 are LNHNV and YYDKDF (reference sequence).

The chain carries TRBV11-2 and TRBJ2-7, with TRBD2 matching 7 bases. Per germline, CDR1 SGHAT and CDR2 FQNNGV. The CDR3 length is 15 residues. The trim removed 1 base at V and 2 bases at J, leaving 5 bases unmatched. In DNA form, the CDR3 reads TGTGCCAGCAGCTTAGTAGGCGGGGGTCCCTACGAGCAGTACTTC. Amino acids: CASSLVGGGPYEQYF.

The CDR3 loop is CASSFIRAGGDEQYF. The CDR3, as DNA: TGTGCCAGCAGCTTTATCCGGGCGGGAGGGGACGAGCAGTACTTC. The V call is TRBV5-5, the J call TRBJ2-7, with 9 positions matching TRBD2. J was trimmed by 5 bases and V by 2 bases; bases with no gene match: 8. Germline V lookup: CDR1 SGHKS, CDR2 YYEKEE (reference sequence). The CDR3 is 15 residues long.

The chain combines TRBV6-5 with TRBJ1-1; the D is unclear. Germline V gene sequence: CDR1 MNHEY, CDR2 SVGAGI. V lost 2 bases, J lost 7 bases, and 5 bases lay in between. This CDR3 has 11 residues. This CDR3 reads CASSYGHEAFF. CDR3 in DNA: TGTGCCAGCAGTTACGGGCATGAAGCTTTCTTT.

The CDR3 spells CASSENRGMNTEAFF. CDR3 bases: TGTGCCAGCAGTGAAAACAGGGGGATGAACACTGAAGCTTTCTTT. The chain uses TRBV6-1 and TRBJ1-1; 8 bases align to TRBD1. The CDR3 is made up of 15 amino acids. The V gene end was trimmed by 2 bases and the J gene end by 0 bases; junction bases not matched to a gene: 2. Per the germline V gene, CDR1 is MNHNS and CDR2 is SASEGT.

The chain joins TRBV5-1 to TRBJ1-3, with 8 bases matching TRBD1. CDR3 length: 15 amino acids. Germline lookup yields CDR1 SGHRS and CDR2 YFSETQ. Trimming at V came to 4 bases and at J to 4 bases, leaving 7 bases not matched to a gene. CDR3 sequence: CASSTDRATGNTIYF. The DNA of the CDR3 is TGCGCCAGCAGCACGGACAGGGCCACAGGAAACACCATATATTTT.

Written as DNA, the CDR3 is TGTGCCAGCAGCCCTAGGACAGGAAAAACCTATGGCTACACCTTC. It is translated as CASSPRTGKTYGYTF. V usage is TRBV14 and J usage is TRBJ1-2, with 7 bases lining up with TRBD1. This CDR3 contains 15 residues. V lost 4 bases to trimming and J lost 4 bases; unmatched junction nucleotides: 9. Germline V lookup: CDR1 SGHDN, CDR2 FVKESK.

CDR3: CASSGGSGELFF. The CDR3 nucleotides are TGTGCCAGCAGTGGAGGGAGCGGGGAGCTGTTTTTT. The J gene is TRBJ2-2, the V gene TRBV6-5; tentatively, D is TRBD2 (6 bases). Per the germline V gene, CDR1 is MNHEY and CDR2 is SVGAGI. The CDR3 spans 12 residues. Between the trimmed V and J ends, which lost 5 bases and 7 bases, there was a span of 8 bases.

The V call is TRBV28, the J call TRBJ2-2; 8 nucleotides match TRBD2. The CDR3 length is 17 residues. The V and J ends lost 8 bases and 6 bases, in that order; junction bases with no gene match: 17. Per germline, CDR1 MDHEN and CDR2 SYDVKM. In DNA form, the CDR3 reads TGTGCCAGCGGCCCAATTCGACTAGCGCGAACGGCCGGGGAGCTGTTTTTT. Translated, it gives CASGPIRLARTAGELFF. Full variable domain (remainder filled in from reference TRBV28 and TRBJ2-2): DVKVTQSSRYLVKRTGEKVFLECVQDMDHENMFWYRQDPGLGLRLIYFSYDVKMKEKGDIPEGYSVSREKKERFSLILESASTNQTSMYLCASGPIRLARTAGELFFGEGSRLTVL.

V is TRBV9 and J is TRBJ2-5; 8 bases align to TRBD2. The CDR3 consists of 15 residues. The trim removed 0 bases at V and 3 bases at J, leaving 4 bases unmatched. CDR1 is SGDLS, CDR2 YYNGEE, per germline. For the CDR3, the DNA is TGTGCCAGCAGCGTAGGGGCGGGGGGTAAAGAGACCCAGTACTTC. Translated, it gives CASSVGAGGKETQYF.

The CDR3 nucleotides read TGTGCCAGCACCCCTCCCGGGACTCGCGGCTACACCTTC. Translation: CASTPPGTRGYTF. The chain employs TRBV7-2 and TRBJ1-2; a weak D match, TRBD1 (5 bases). CDR1 is SGHTA and CDR2 is FQGNSA in the germline V gene. The ends were cut back, 7 bases at V and 8 bases at J, with 17 bases in the middle. The CDR3 runs 13 residues.

The V gene is TRBV6-1, the J gene TRBJ2-7; no clear D. This CDR3 comprises 12 residues. Germline CDR1 and CDR2: MNHNS and SASEGT. V lost 2 bases and J lost 2, with 4 bases in between. For the CDR3, the DNA is TGTGCCAGCAGTGAACGGGCCTACGAGCAGTACTTC. Translation: CASSERAYEQYF.